These T cell receptor beta chains were read from a single sample in a study of CD8 T cells in ankylosing spondylitis. TCRdb used MiXCR to reprocess the 5' RACE reads, holding one entry per CDR3 protein. The sample lists nearly 350,000 distinct CDR3 sequences, under 15% occurring once. The specimen sequenced was blood, either unsorted or a sorted T cell fraction (not recorded which). Receptor source: a male donor with ankylosing spondylitis or in good health (not recorded which). CDR3s include the opening cysteine and the closing phenylalanine or tryptophan. Fields, in order: J gene, V gene, clone size, D gene, CDR3 length, CDR3 DNA, CDR3 protein. A D gene is named only where the DNA matches it firmly. Size tells how often a clone was seen (once, few, many) or the class of an expanded clone, and some rows leave it out.

>TRBJ2-7|TRBV20-1|many|NA|15
TGCAGTGCTAGTAACTTAGGCGGCAGACTCTACGAGCAGTACTTC
CSASNLGGRLYEQYF
>TRBJ2-3|TRBV20-1|NA|NA|14
TGCAGTGGGATAGTCGGCGGGGCCAGGGATACGCAGTATTTT
CSGIVGGARDTQYF
>TRBJ2-1|TRBV7-9|few|NA|17
TGTGCCAGCAGCCTCTACGCTGGGGGCAGGGAGGGCAGTGAGCAGTTCTTC
CASSLYAGGREGSEQFF
>TRBJ2-2|TRBV12-3/TRBV12-4|NA|NA|15
TGTGCCAGCAGTTCCGAGAGGGCGAACACCGGGGAGCTGTTTTTT
CASSSERANTGELFF
>TRBJ1-2|TRBV20-1|few|TRBD1|14
TGCAGTGCTGACCAGGGGGCTGGTAACTATGGCTACACCTTC
CSADQGAGNYGYTF
>TRBJ1-1|TRBV12-3/TRBV12-4|few|NA|11
TGTGCCAGCAGTAATACACTCTTAGCTTTCTTT
CASSNTLLAFF
>TRBJ1-5|TRBV7-9|few|NA|12
TGTGCCAGCAGCTGGGACAATCAGCCCCAGCATTTT
CASSWDNQPQHF
>TRBJ2-1|TRBV5-1|NA|TRBD2|14
TGCGCCAGCAGCGCGAGCGGGAGAGGGAATGAGCAGTTCTTC
CASSASGRGNEQFF
>TRBJ2-5|TRBV7-9|NA|TRBD2|16
TGTGCCAGCAGCCACCTGGGTGTTAGCGGGGGTGAGACCCAGTACTTC
CASSHLGVSGGETQYF
>TRBJ2-5|TRBV20-1|NA|TRBD1|18
TGCAGTGCTAGAGATCCAACGCGAGGGACAGGGGGTCAAGAGACCCAGTACTTC
CSARDPTRGTGGQETQYF
>TRBJ2-3|TRBV20-1|NA|TRBD2|15
TGCAGTGCTGTTAGCGGGCAGTCTAGCACAGATACGCAGTATTTT
CSAVSGQSSTDTQYF
>TRBJ2-1|TRBV7-2|NA|TRBD1|13
TGTGCCAGCGAGGACAGGGTATACAATGAGCAGTTCTTC
CASEDRVYNEQFF
>TRBJ2-3|TRBV5-4|NA|NA|14
TGTGCCAGCAGCTGGGAATCGACTCGGAATACGCAGTATTTT
CASSWESTRNTQYF
>TRBJ2-1|TRBV3-1|NA|TRBD2|14
TGTGCCAGCAGCCAAGGGCCCGACGGGGGGGAGCAGTTCTTC
CASSQGPDGGEQFF
>TRBJ2-1|TRBV27|few|TRBD2|14
TGTGCCAGCTCCATACTAGCGGACTACAATGAGCAGTTCTTC
CASSILADYNEQFF
>TRBJ2-7|TRBV20-1|many|NA|11
TGCAGCGCCCGATTGGCCTACGAGCAGTACTTC
CSARLAYEQYF
>TRBJ1-3|TRBV15|few|TRBD1|18
TGTGCCACCAGCAGAGATCGTGGGACAGGGAGGACTGGAAACACCATATATTTT
CATSRDRGTGRTGNTIYF
>TRBJ2-3|TRBV20-1|NA|NA|15
TGCAGTGCTTCAAGCCGGGACGGATCCACAGATACGCAGTATTTT
CSASSRDGSTDTQYF
>TRBJ1-1|TRBV5-1|few|NA|14
TGCGCCAGCAGCTTCAATTTAGAGAACACTGAAGCTTTCTTT
CASSFNLENTEAFF
>TRBJ1-1|TRBV10-3|NA|NA|15
TGTGCCATACGCCGGGGGGGCGCCTTGAACACTGAAGCTTTCTTT
CAIRRGGALNTEAFF
>TRBJ1-2|TRBV12-3/TRBV12-4|few|TRBD1|15
TGTGCCAGCACCGAGGGACAGGGTTTGATCTATGGCTACACCTTC
CASTEGQGLIYGYTF
>TRBJ1-2|TRBV2|NA|NA|12
TGTGCCAGCTGTGTGGCAGGCTATGGCTACACCTTC
CASCVAGYGYTF
>TRBJ1-1|TRBV5-1|few|NA|13
TGCGCCAGCAGCGTGGACCTTTCCACTGAAGCTTTCTTT
CASSVDLSTEAFF
>TRBJ1-1|TRBV27|NA|TRBD1|14
TGTGCCAGCAGTTTATCCTACAGGGGGGCTGAAGCTTTCTTT
CASSLSYRGAEAFF
>TRBJ2-7|TRBV18|NA|TRBD2|16
TGTGCCAGCTCACCACCGGGGCTAGCGGGGGGCTACGAGCAGTACTTC
CASSPPGLAGGYEQYF
>TRBJ2-3|TRBV20-1|NA|NA|16
TGCAGTGCTAGAGACACCGGGACTCCTAACACAGATACGCAGTATTTT
CSARDTGTPNTDTQYF
>TRBJ2-3|TRBV3-1|NA|NA|15
TGTGCCAGCTCCCAACACGGCGGGATCACAGATACGCAGTATTTT
CASSQHGGITDTQYF